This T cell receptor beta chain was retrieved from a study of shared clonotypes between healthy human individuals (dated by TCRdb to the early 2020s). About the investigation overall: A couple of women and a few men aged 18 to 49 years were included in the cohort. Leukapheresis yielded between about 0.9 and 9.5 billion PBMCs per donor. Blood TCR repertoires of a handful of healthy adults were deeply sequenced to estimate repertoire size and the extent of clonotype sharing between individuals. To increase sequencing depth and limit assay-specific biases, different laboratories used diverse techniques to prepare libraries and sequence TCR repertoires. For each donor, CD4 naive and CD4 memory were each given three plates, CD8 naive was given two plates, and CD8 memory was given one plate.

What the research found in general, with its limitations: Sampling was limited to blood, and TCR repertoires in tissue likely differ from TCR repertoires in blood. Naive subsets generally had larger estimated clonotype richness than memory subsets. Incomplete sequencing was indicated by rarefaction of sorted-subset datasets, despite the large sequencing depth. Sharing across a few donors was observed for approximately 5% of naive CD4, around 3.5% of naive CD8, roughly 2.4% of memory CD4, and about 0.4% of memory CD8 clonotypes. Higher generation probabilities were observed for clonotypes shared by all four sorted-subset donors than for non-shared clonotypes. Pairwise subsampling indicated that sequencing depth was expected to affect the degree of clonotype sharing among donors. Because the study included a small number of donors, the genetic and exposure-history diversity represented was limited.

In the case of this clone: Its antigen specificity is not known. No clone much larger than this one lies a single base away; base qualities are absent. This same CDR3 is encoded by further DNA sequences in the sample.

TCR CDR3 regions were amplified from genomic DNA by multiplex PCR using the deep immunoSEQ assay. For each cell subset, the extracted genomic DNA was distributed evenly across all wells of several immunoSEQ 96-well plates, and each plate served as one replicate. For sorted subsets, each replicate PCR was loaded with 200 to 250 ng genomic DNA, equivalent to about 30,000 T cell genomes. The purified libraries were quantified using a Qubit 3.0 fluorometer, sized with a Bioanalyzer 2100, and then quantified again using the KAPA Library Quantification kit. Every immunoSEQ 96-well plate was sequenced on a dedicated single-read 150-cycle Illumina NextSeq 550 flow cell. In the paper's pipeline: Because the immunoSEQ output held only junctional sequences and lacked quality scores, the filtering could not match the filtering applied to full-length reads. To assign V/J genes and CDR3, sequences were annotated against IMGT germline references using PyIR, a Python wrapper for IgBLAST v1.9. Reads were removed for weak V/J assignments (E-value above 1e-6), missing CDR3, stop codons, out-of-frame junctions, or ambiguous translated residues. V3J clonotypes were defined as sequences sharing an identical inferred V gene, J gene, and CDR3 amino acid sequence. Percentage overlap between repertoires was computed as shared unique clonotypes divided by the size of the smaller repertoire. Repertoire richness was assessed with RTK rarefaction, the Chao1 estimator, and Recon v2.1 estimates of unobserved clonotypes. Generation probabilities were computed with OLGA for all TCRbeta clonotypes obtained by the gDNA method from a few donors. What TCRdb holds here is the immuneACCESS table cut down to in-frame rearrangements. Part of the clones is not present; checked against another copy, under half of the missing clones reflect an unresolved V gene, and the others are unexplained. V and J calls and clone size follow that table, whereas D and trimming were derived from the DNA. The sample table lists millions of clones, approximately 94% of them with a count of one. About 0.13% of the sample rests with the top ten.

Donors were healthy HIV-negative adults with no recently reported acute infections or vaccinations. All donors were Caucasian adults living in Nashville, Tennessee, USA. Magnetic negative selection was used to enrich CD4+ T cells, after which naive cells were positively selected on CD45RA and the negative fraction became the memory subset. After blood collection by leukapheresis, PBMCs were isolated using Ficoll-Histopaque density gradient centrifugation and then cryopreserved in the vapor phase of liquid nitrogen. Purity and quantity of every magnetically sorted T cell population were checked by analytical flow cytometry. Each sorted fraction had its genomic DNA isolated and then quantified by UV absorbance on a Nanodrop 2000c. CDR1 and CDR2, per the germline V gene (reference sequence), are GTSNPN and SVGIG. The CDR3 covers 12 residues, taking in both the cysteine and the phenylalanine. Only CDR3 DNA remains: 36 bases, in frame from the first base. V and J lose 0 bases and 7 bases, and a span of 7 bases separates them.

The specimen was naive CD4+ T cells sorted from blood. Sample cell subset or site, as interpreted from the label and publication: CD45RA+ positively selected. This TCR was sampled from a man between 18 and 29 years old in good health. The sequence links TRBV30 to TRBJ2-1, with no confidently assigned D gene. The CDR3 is CAWSVLVNEQFF. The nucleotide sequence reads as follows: TGTGCCTGGAGTGTACTGGTGAATGAGCAGTTCTTC. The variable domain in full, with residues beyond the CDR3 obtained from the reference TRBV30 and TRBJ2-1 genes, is SQTIHQWPATLVQPVGSPLSLECTVEGTSNPNLYWYRQAAGRGLQLLFYSVGIGQISSEVPQNLSASRPQDRQFILSSKKLLLSDSGFYLCAWSVLVNEQFFGPGTRLTVL.